These 15 T cell receptor beta chains came from one sample sequenced in a study of control samples from healthy donors and cancer patients. The protocol was immunoSEQ multiplex PCR, while the TCRdb copy is restricted to in-frame clones and leaves out a portion. Seen here are about 130,000 clones, just under 95% observed once, and the top ten hold 13% to 15%. Material for sequencing was PBMCs. The receptor source for this set is a man in his sixties with colorectal cancer.

The chain links TRBV29-1 to TRBJ1-2, with 8 positions matching TRBD1. This CDR3 region has 14 residues. J lost 5 bases, V lost 4 bases, and 9 bases had no gene match. CDR1 is SQVTM, CDR2 ANQGSEA, per germline. DNA of the CDR3: TGCAGCGTTGGGCCCGGGACAGGCCCTTATGGCTACACCTTC. It yields the protein CSVGPGTGPYGYTF.

This rearrangement joins TRBV27 to TRBJ1-1, with 8 nucleotides matching TRBD1. The CDR3 runs to 15 residues. The germline V gene encodes CDR1 MNHEY and CDR2 SMNVEV (reference sequence). Trimming removed 5 bases from V and 0 bases from J; junction bases left unmatched: 5. The CDR3 is CASSTRTGMNTEAFF. The CDR3 nucleotides read TGTGCCAGCAGTACTCGGACAGGGATGAACACTGAAGCTTTCTTT.

This CDR3 is CASSLSTYGYTF. CDR3 DNA sequence: TGTGCCAGCAGTTTATCAACCTATGGCTACACCTTC. This sequence joins TRBV28 and TRBJ1-2; the D is unclear. This CDR3 has 12 residues. The germline CDR1 and CDR2 sequences are MDHEN and SYDVKM. The V end was cut by 1 base, the J end by 4 bases, with 4 bases between.

V usage is TRBV9 and J usage is TRBJ1-1; possibly TRBD1 for D (5 bases). Germline CDR1 is SGDLS and CDR2 is YYNGEE. The CDR3 is made up of 12 amino acids. V was cut by 0 bases and J by 7 bases, with 7 bases left in between. CDR3 in amino acids: CASSVEGNEAFF. CDR3 nucleotides: TGTGCCAGCAGCGTAGAGGGGAATGAAGCTTTCTTT.

This clone was counted once. The chain recombines TRBV10-3 with TRBJ1-1, with D uncertain. This CDR3 is 13 amino acids long. Trimming took 6 bases from V and 2 from J, leaving 10 bases between them. Germline lookup yields CDR1 ENHRY and CDR2 SYGVKD. The CDR3 sequence is CAISLGVNTEAFF. The CDR3 bases are TGTGCCATCAGCCTCGGGGTAAACACTGAAGCTTTCTTT.

V gene TRBV7-2 combines with J gene TRBJ1-2; D gene uncertain. Germline loops: CDR1 SGHTA, CDR2 FQGNSA. Trimming removed 1 base from V and 8 bases from J, with 14 bases in between. The CDR3 totals 14 residues. In nucleotides, the CDR3 is TGTGCCAGCAGCTTAGTCAGATCCCCGGGCGGCTACACCTTC. Its translation is CASSLVRSPGGYTF.

As for this clone: Relative to the germline gene, one junction end is altered; a read error may explain this. V is TRBV6-1 and J is TRBJ1-2; 8 bases line up with TRBD1. Germline values: CDR1 MNHNS, CDR2 SASEGT. The CDR3 length is 15 residues. The CDR3 here is CASSEWTGRNYGHTF. The CDR3 nucleotides read TGTGCCAGCAGTGAGTGGACAGGGCGTAACTATGGCCACACCTTC.

The V call is TRBV4-1, the J call TRBJ1-2; D is unclear. The V end lost 3 bases, the J end lost 6 bases, and 11 bases lay between the germline ends. Germline V gives CDR1 MGHRA, CDR2 YSYEKL. CDR3 size: 13 residues. This chain's CDR3 is CASSQLGGNGYTF. CDR3 nucleotide sequence: TGCGCCAGCAGCCAGCTGGGAGGGAATGGCTACACCTTC.

This clone appeared once. The V gene is TRBV5-1, the J gene TRBJ1-2, with D perhaps TRBD1 (5 bases). Germline values: CDR1 SGHRS, CDR2 YFSETQ. Trimming stripped 2 bases from V and 8 bases from J, with 10 bases between. This CDR3 has 12 amino acids. The CDR3 sequence: CASSFTRDGYTF. For the CDR3, the DNA is TGCGCCAGCAGCTTTACCAGGGACGGCTACACCTTC.

The table lists this clone with a count of one. The chain is built from TRBV18 and TRBJ2-3, with no clear D. The ends were cut back, 0 bases at V and 4 bases at J, with 5 bases in the middle. The CDR3 is 13 amino acids. The germline CDR1 and CDR2 sequences are KGHSH and LQKENI. The CDR3 loop reads CASSPPLPDTQYF. The DNA of the CDR3 is TGTGCCAGCTCACCACCGCTCCCAGATACGCAGTATTTT.

V gene TRBV2 combines with J gene TRBJ2-2, with 7 bases lining up with TRBD2. The CDR3 is 16 residues long. The junction had 8 bases not matched to a gene; V was cut back by 0 bases and J by 7 bases. Germline CDR1 SNHLY, CDR2 FYNNEI. The CDR3 loop is CASSEAGTTPGGELFF. The CDR3 coding sequence is TGTGCCAGCAGTGAAGCAGGGACTACCCCAGGCGGGGAGCTGTTTTTT.

This chain uses TRBV19 with TRBJ2-1; 9 nucleotides align to TRBD1. Trimming took 3 bases from V and 3 from J; bases not matched to a gene: 6. This CDR3 is built from 16 residues. CDR1 is LNHDA and CDR2 is SQIVND in the germline V gene (reference sequence). As DNA, the CDR3 is TGTGCCAGTAGTATCCCGGGACAGGGATTCTACAATGAGCAGTTCTTC. This codes for CASSIPGQGFYNEQFF.

The chain combines TRBV3-1 (or the pseudogene TRBV3-2) with TRBJ1-3, with a possible D match to TRBD1 (5 bases). V lost 0 bases and J 0 bases, leaving 6 bases between the germline ends. Germline loops: CDR1 LGHDT, CDR2 YNNKEL (reference sequence). The CDR3 has 15 residues. The CDR3: CASSQDDSSGNTIYF. The CDR3 DNA sequence: TGTGCCAGCAGCCAAGATGACAGCTCTGGAAACACCATATATTTT.

The chain is built from TRBV2 and TRBJ2-2; maybe TRBD1 (6 bases). V lost 7 bases and J lost 4, with 13 bases in between. This CDR3 has 14 amino acids. CDR1 and CDR2 from the germline V gene are SNHLY and FYNNEI. CDR3 region: CASKGRGSTGELFF. The CDR3 nucleotides are TGTGCCAGCAAGGGAAGGGGGAGCACCGGGGAGCTGTTTTTT.

This sequence joins TRBV19 and TRBJ1-1; D unresolved. CDR1 is LNHDA, CDR2 SQIVND, per germline (reference sequence). The CDR3 is 14 residues long. Deletions cut 6 bases from V and 0 bases from J, with 11 bases between. DNA of the CDR3: TGTGCCAGTAGATCAACTCCTATGAACACTGAAGCTTTCTTT. Residues: CASRSTPMNTEAFF.